This paragraph covers one T cell receptor beta chain sequence. No antigen is known for it. Treatment denoted: oral pan-JAK inhibitor, 5-10 mg twice daily. Alopecia areata patients gave lesional scalp punch biopsies and peripheral blood samples. V lost 6 bases and J lost 3, with 19 bases in between. Germline CDR1 is SGHRS and CDR2 is YFSETQ. This CDR3 is 16 amino acids long. RNA was isolated and reverse transcribed to cDNA, the sequencing template. Measured with immunoSEQ multiplex PCR; TCRdb has only the in-frame clones, and not every one. The sample has 150,000 to 200,000 clones, 50% to 70% seen once; the top ten hold 1.3%. This sample is part of a study of CD8+ T cells in alopecia areata. Study results and caveats: Among the top 100, expanded CD8+ clones, as well as scalp clonality, were significantly decreased by tofacitinib. Persistence in scalp and blood during tofacitinib was observed for many expanded lesional clones.

The receptor was isolated from a human donor with alopecia areata. The sequencing used CD4+ T cells sorted from blood, collected at approximately week 50, from a patient treated with tofacitinib. The chain recombines TRBV5-1 with TRBJ2-1; D might be TRBD1 or TRBD2, each matching 6 bases. The CDR3 reads CASTSGAFPVYNEQFF. For the CDR3, the DNA is TGCGCCAGCACCTCGGGGGCCTTTCCCGTCTACAATGAGCAGTTCTTC.